This T cell receptor beta chain was sequenced during a study of T-cell memory formation after mild COVID-19. Across the whole study: TCR clusters were mostly donor specific. Study conclusions and caveats: The study detected some responding clones in pre-infection memory, suggesting cross-reactive memory joined. Clones that contracted from day 15 to 85 had balanced CD4/CD8; later expanders were CD4+ biased.

MiXCR was run by TCRdb on the 5' RACE reads, yielding one entry per CDR3 protein. This table has 300,000 to 350,000 distinct CDR3 sequences, just under 20% appearing once. Trimming took off 5 bases at V and 3 bases at J, with 19 bases between the two ends. The CDR3 is made up of 15 amino acids. CDR1 and CDR2 (germline): DFQATT, SNEGSKA (reference sequence). In regard to this clonotype: As yet, its antigen is unknown.

This TCR came from a man younger than 30 who had mild COVID-19 (a few samples of this study predate the infection). Cell type and time point are not known. The chain is built from TRBV20-1 and TRBJ1-1, with D possibly being TRBD1 (6 bases). Sequenced input: PBMCs or a T cell subset sorted from them (not recorded which). CDR3 nucleotides: TGCAGTGCTGGACCAATAACAGGGCCCGACACTGAAGCTTTCTTT. Protein product: CSAGPITGPDTEAFF.